This T cell receptor beta chain was captured by sequencing in a study of blood T cell repertoires in COVID-19. The CDR3 extends over 15 amino acids. V lost 6 bases, J lost 6 bases, and 3 bases stayed unmatched. Germline V gives CDR1 MNHEY, CDR2 SVGAGI. Authors' analysis steps: Cell counts per sample came from amplifying reference gene primers. Clones were sequenced by immunoSEQ multiplex PCR, and TCRdb holds only the in-frame ones, with some missing. V, J and clone size reflect that table, while D and trimming were determined from the DNA. The sample lists tens of thousands of clones, roughly 83% occurring once.

Sequenced material: peripheral blood. The receptor's source is a man between 65 and 79 years old with acute or convalescent COVID-19. The rearrangement joins TRBV6-5 to TRBJ2-1; 15 bases are a match to TRBD2. CDR3: CASSRTSGRGNEQFF. In nucleotides, the CDR3 is TGTGCCAGCAGCCGGACTAGCGGGAGGGGCAATGAGCAGTTCTTC.